The entry below describes one T cell receptor beta chain. The entry originates in a study of T cell responses to AZD1222 COVID-19 vaccine. V lost 4 bases, J lost 4 bases, and 3 bases stayed unmatched. The CDR3 length is 13 residues. CDR1 and CDR2 from the germline V gene are MNHEY and SMNVEV (reference sequence). Produced via immunoSEQ multiplex PCR; TCRdb's table is partial and in-frame only. The sample has about 130,000 clones; 88% are singletons. The sequencing here drew on peripheral blood, taken 28 days after the second AZD1222 dose. The gene calls are TRBV27 and TRBJ1-2, with 7 bases matching TRBD1. The receptor comes from an adult who received the AZD1222 COVID-19 vaccine. CDR3 in amino acids: CASSSQGIYGYTF. The CDR3 nucleotides are TGTGCCAGCAGTTCACAGGGGATCTATGGCTACACCTTC.